One and the same sample provided the 22 T cell receptor beta chains below, sequenced in a study of T cells after yellow fever vaccination. TCRdb re-called the 5' RACE reads with MiXCR, one entry per CDR3 protein. Here the sample spans approximately 150,000 distinct CDR3 sequences, about 6% being singletons. Sequences were derived from CD4+ T cells sorted from PBMCs, sampled on the day of the first yellow fever vaccination. Source of these receptors: a young man who received the YFV17D yellow fever vaccine.

The rearrangement joins TRBV4-2 to TRBJ1-4, with D possibly TRBD1 on 5 matching bases. Germline CDR1 LGHNA, CDR2 YNFKEQ. The CDR3 spans 16 residues. V dropped 1 base and J dropped 8 bases, with 17 bases sitting between them. CDR3 sequence: CASSQAGGGVGEKLFF. The CDR3 nucleotides read TGTGCCAGCAGCCAAGCCGGCGGGGGGGTAGGGGAAAAACTGTTTTTT.

There are many counts of this clonotype. The chain links TRBV12-3 or TRBV12-4 to TRBJ2-7, with a weak D call TRBD1 (5 bases). CDR3 length: 12 residues. Trimming removed 5 bases from V and 2 bases from J, with 7 bases in between. This CDR3 is CASSGAAYEQYF. In nucleotides, the CDR3 is TGTGCCAGCAGTGGGGCAGCCTACGAGCAGTACTTC.

The gene calls are TRBV6-2 or TRBV6-3 and TRBJ1-2, with a tentative D call TRBD1 (5 bases). The CDR3 extends over 13 amino acids. Trimming shortened V by 4 bases and J by 8 bases, and 14 bases separated the two germline ends. Germline V gene lookup returns CDR1 MNHEY and CDR2 SVGEGT. CDR3 bases: TGTGCCAGCAGTTGGGGCGCTCCCCGCGGCTACACCTTC. It codes for CASSWGAPRGYTF.

The chain is built from TRBV4-3 and TRBJ1-2, with D possibly matching TRBD1 (5 bases). CDR1 is LGHNA and CDR2 is YSLEER in the germline V gene. The CDR3 loop spans 15 amino acids. V gave up 3 bases and J gave up 4 bases, with 15 bases separating them. CDR3 residues: CASSHVSQGGYGYTF. The CDR3 DNA sequence: TGCGCCAGCAGCCATGTAAGCCAGGGAGGCTATGGCTACACCTTC.

This clonotype was observed at least ten times. The rearrangement uses TRBV7-9 and TRBJ1-6; D unclear. This CDR3 has 13 residues. V was shortened by 5 bases and J by 4 bases, with 6 bases between the two germline ends. Per the germline V gene, CDR1 is SEHNR and CDR2 is FQNEAQ (reference sequence). The CDR3 DNA is TGTGCCAGCAGCGAAGCATATAATTCACCCCTCCACTTT. Translating gives CASSEAYNSPLHF. The entire variable domain, with the rest obtained from reference TRBV7-9 and TRBJ1-6, is as follows: DTGVSQNPRHKITKRGQNVTFRCDPISEHNRLYWYRQTLGQGPEFLTYFQNEAQLEKSRLLSDRFSAERPKGSFSTLEIQRTEQGDSAMYLCASSEAYNSPLHFGNGTRLTVT.

This clonotype showed up many times. V and J are TRBV5-1 and TRBJ2-3; D call uncertain. The germline gives CDR1 SGHRS, CDR2 YFSETQ. The CDR3 runs to 12 residues. V was clipped by 2 bases and J by 6 bases, with 7 bases between them. CDR3 nucleotides: TGCGCCAGCAGCTTTTTATTGGATACGCAGTATTTT. The encoded protein is CASSFLLDTQYF.

This clonotype was seen a handful of times. The chain employs TRBV5-5 and TRBJ1-1; TRBD1 is a possible D gene (6 bases). The germline V gene has CDR1 SGHKS and CDR2 YYEKEE (reference sequence). V shed 1 base and J shed 6 bases, with 25 bases lying between them. This CDR3 spans 18 amino acids. As DNA, the CDR3 is TGTGCCAGCAGCTTGTCTCTGTACGGAGGAGGGGGTTACGCTGAAGCTTTCTTT. Its protein is CASSLSLYGGGGYAEAFF.

This clonotype was observed at least ten times. Mismatch with germline at one junction end may stem from a read error. The chain uses TRBV7-7 and TRBJ2-5, with a possible D match to TRBD2 (6 bases). The CDR3 spans 14 residues. CDR1 is SSHAT and CDR2 is FNYEAQ in the germline V gene (reference sequence). Here the CDR3 reads CASSLGSGQETQYF. CDR3 bases: TGTGCTAGCAGCTTAGGTAGCGGACAAGAGACCCAGTACTTC.

This clonotype was detected a few times. V and J are TRBV15 and TRBJ1-5, with a possible D match to TRBD1 (6 bases). V was cut by 2 bases and J by 7 bases, with 6 bases left in between. CDR3 length: 12 residues. From germline, CDR1 is LNHNV and CDR2 YYDKDF (reference sequence). The CDR3: CATSRQGQPQHF. The CDR3 DNA follows: TGTGCCACCAGCAGACAGGGGCAGCCCCAGCATTTT. Full variable domain (missing parts from reference TRBV15 and TRBJ1-5): DAMVIQNPRYQVTQFGKPVTLSCSQTLNHNVMYWYQQKSSQAPKLLFHYYDKDFNNEADTPDNFQSRRPNTSFCFLDIRSPGLGDTAMYLCATSRQGQPQHFGDGTRLSIL.

This clonotype was counted between two and nine times. The CDR3 region is CASSTSGQVKNTEAFF. CDR3 coding DNA: TGTGCCAGCAGCACTTCTGGACAGGTGAAAAACACTGAAGCTTTCTTT. The J gene is TRBJ1-1, the V gene TRBV27, with TRBD1 matching 7 bases. The CDR3 length is 16 residues. V dropped 6 bases and J dropped 2; count of bases not matched to a gene: 12. Germline V gene lookup returns CDR1 MNHEY and CDR2 SMNVEV (reference sequence).

This clonotype was detected a few times. The chain has TRBV6-2 or TRBV6-3 and TRBJ2-1; weak D call: TRBD2 (7 bases). Trimming removed 10 bases at V and 3 bases at J, with 34 bases between. Germline loops: CDR1 MNHEY, CDR2 SVGEGT. The CDR3 is 20 amino acids. The CDR3 is CATTHGGEGGSNLHYNEQFF. For the CDR3, the DNA is TGTGCCACCACCCATGGGGGGGAAGGGGGTTCTAACCTCCACTACAATGAGCAGTTCTTC.

This clonotype was seen only a few times. The chain couples TRBV5-4 to TRBJ2-7, with 8 nucleotides matching TRBD1. Germline CDR1 is SGHNT and CDR2 is YYREEE (reference sequence). Unmatched junction bases numbered 5, after V lost 3 bases and J lost 3 bases. This CDR3 spans 14 amino acids. CDR3 region: CASSSRTGSYEQYF. The CDR3 DNA reads TGTGCCAGCAGCTCCAGGACAGGGAGCTACGAGCAGTACTTC.

The rearrangement uses TRBV7-3 and TRBJ2-3, with TRBD1 matching over 8 bases. V shed 5 bases and J 4 bases; nucleotides not matched to a gene: 8. The CDR3 extends over 15 amino acids. CDR1 SGHTA and CDR2 FQGTGA come from the germline V gene. The CDR3 bases are TGTGCCAGCAGCAGCGGACAGGGTGGCGCAGATACGCAGTATTTT. It yields the protein CASSSGQGGADTQYF.

This clonotype has at least ten counts. This chain connects TRBV9 to TRBJ2-3; D gene ambiguous. Looked up from germline, CDR1 is SGDLS and CDR2 is YYNGEE. V was shortened by 0 bases and J by 6 bases, with 5 bases between the two germline ends. The CDR3 runs 12 residues. The CDR3: CASSVAEDTQYF. The CDR3 bases are TGTGCCAGCAGCGTAGCGGAGGATACGCAGTATTTT.

There are many counts of this clonotype. The genes are TRBV5-4 and TRBJ1-1; D not certain. CDR3 length: 14 residues. V was trimmed by 0 bases and J by 1 base, leaving 7 bases between them. Germline V gene lookup returns CDR1 SGHNT and CDR2 YYREEE (reference sequence). The CDR3 region is CASSLGGGNTEAFF. In DNA, the CDR3 is TGTGCCAGCAGCTTGGGTGGAGGGAACACTGAAGCTTTCTTT. The full variable domain, with the rest looked up from reference TRBV5-4 and TRBJ1-1, is ETGVTQSPTHLIKTRGQQVTLRCSSQSGHNTVSWYQQALGQGPQFIFQYYREEENGRGNFPPRFSGLQFPNYSSELNVNALELDDSALYLCASSLGGGNTEAFFGQGTRLTVV.

This clonotype has a handful of counts. The chain carries TRBV7-9 and TRBJ1-4; D might be TRBD1 (5 bases). CDR1 and CDR2 (germline): SEHNR, FQNEAQ (reference sequence). The CDR3 runs 16 residues. The V end lost 0 bases, the J end lost 5 bases, and 13 bases lay between the germline ends. CDR3 protein: CASSLAGRGVNEKLFF. The CDR3 DNA follows: TGTGCCAGCAGCTTAGCCGGCCGGGGGGTGAATGAAAAACTGTTTTTT.

This clonotype has ten or more counts. The genes are TRBV4-2 and TRBJ2-5; D may be TRBD1 or TRBD2 (6 bases each). The germline CDR1 and CDR2 sequences are LGHNA and YNFKEQ. V dropped 1 base and J dropped 3 bases, with 15 bases sitting between them. The CDR3 runs 16 residues. The DNA for the CDR3 is TGTGCCAGCAGCCAAGTTTGGGGGGCGGACGAAGAGACCCAGTACTTC. Its translation is CASSQVWGADEETQYF.

This clonotype was recorded at least ten times. As DNA, the CDR3 is TGTGCCAGCAGCCGTGGGACTTCCTACGAGCAGTACTTC. It encodes CASSRGTSYEQYF. The chain joins TRBV7-9 to TRBJ2-7; D possibly corresponds to TRBD2 (6 bases). Germline lookup yields CDR1 SEHNR and CDR2 FQNEAQ (reference sequence). The length of the CDR3 is 13 residues. V lost 5 bases, J lost 1 base, and 9 bases lay in between.

This clonotype came up many times. The V and J genes are TRBV6-2 or TRBV6-3 and TRBJ2-6; D is unresolved. This CDR3 has 15 residues. From germline, CDR1 is MNHEY and CDR2 SVGEGT. Trimming cost V 10 bases and J 4 bases, with 17 bases left between them. CDR3 protein: CAIRKAGLGANVLTF. The CDR3 bases are TGTGCCATCCGAAAGGCTGGGTTGGGGGCCAACGTCCTGACTTTC.

This clonotype was detected a few times. V usage is TRBV5-1 and J usage is TRBJ2-7; D might be TRBD1 (5 bases). There are 13 residues in the CDR3. The germline CDR1 and CDR2 sequences are SGHRS and YFSETQ. V dropped 8 bases and J dropped 2 bases, with 14 bases sitting between them. The CDR3 DNA is TGCGCCAGTTCCGACAGTACCACCTACGAGCAGTACTTC. This encodes CASSDSTTYEQYF.

The chain links TRBV15 to TRBJ1-5; a possible D gene is TRBD1 (5 bases). The V end lost 1 base, the J end lost 9 bases, and 7 bases lay between the germline ends. The V gene's germline CDR1 is LNHNV and CDR2 YYDKDF (reference sequence). This CDR3 comprises 12 residues. CDR3 loop: CATSRGGRPQHF. CDR3 nucleotide sequence: TGTGCCACCAGCAGAGGGGGACGGCCCCAGCATTTT.

The table lists this clonotype with many counts. The genes are TRBV12-3 or TRBV12-4 and TRBJ2-7; 7 bases are a match to TRBD1. This CDR3 is 12 amino acids long. The V gene end was trimmed by 4 bases and the J gene end by 4 bases; junction bases not matched to a gene: 1. CDR3 coding DNA: TGTGCCAGCAGTTCCAGGGGGTACGAGCAGTACTTC. Translation: CASSSRGYEQYF.